Below, one T cell receptor beta chain is given with its context. Its antigen target is currently unknown. The record has no base qualities; no much larger clone is one base away. This specimen comes from a study of Ad26.COV2.S vaccination and SARS-CoV-2 variants (dated by TCRdb to the early 2020s). Looking at the study overall: Vaccine-arm donors came from COV1001, a multicentre, randomized, double-blind, placebo-controlled phase I-IIa trial of Ad26.COV2.S in healthy adults. Ad26.COV2.S was given intramuscularly at 5x10^10 or 1x10^11 viral particles, as a single shot or as two shots 56 days apart. The specificity and breadth of SARS-CoV-2-reactive T cell receptors after Ad26.COV2.S vaccination were assessed by TCRbeta repertoire sequencing. The TCR-sequenced set comprised around 30 samples: around 20 Ad26.COV2.S vaccine recipients, 5 placebo recipients and 8 SARS-CoV-2 convalescent individuals. Participants in the trial were split at random into five groups of five each, receiving low-dose or high-dose Ad26.COV2.S once or twice, or else placebo on both occasions. Throughout the experiments and outcome assessment, investigators stayed blinded to trial group allocation. On the study overall, not on this receptor specifically: Ad26.COV2.S recipients had higher spike-specific TCR breadth than placebo recipients (P = 0.0014). Non-spike TCR breadth was comparable between vaccine and placebo recipients, consistent with the vaccine containing only spike. The authors noted that the TCR breadth and depth analyses may have underestimated total T cell responses. The study was not powered to compare responses between vaccine doses or regimens. After vaccination, substantial breadth of spike-specific CD8+ and CD4+ T cell responses was reported.

Its CDR3 holds 12 amino acids, cysteine through phenylalanine. The read is trimmed to its CDR3 DNA, 36 bases read in frame from base 1. Per the germline V gene, MDHEN is the CDR1 and SYDVKM is the CDR2. The V and J ends are trimmed by 7 bases and 4 bases, leaving 10 bases between them. The sample's treatment or condition, from its label and the paper: some 19 received Ad26.COV2.S at low or high dose, single or two shots; about 5 received placebo; per-sample allocation not given. Repertoires of vaccine and placebo recipients were sequenced from samples taken on day 63 after the first injection. In Cohort 1b, roughly 25 adults aged 18-55 years were enrolled at a single site in Boston, USA, between 29 July and 7 August 2020. Ad26.COV2.S was a replication-incompetent adenovirus type 26 vector expressing a prefusion-stabilized SARS-CoV-2 spike protein from the original Wuhan strain. The immunoSEQ Assay was the method used to sequence TCRbeta CDR3 regions. After extraction, genomic DNA underwent amplification by bias-controlled multiplex PCR, followed by high-throughput sequencing. In the paper's pipeline: To quantify the absolute abundance of every unique TCRbeta CDR3 region, sequences were collapsed and filtered. Usable DNA was measured by amplifying reference genes present in all nucleated cells, and TCRbeta template counts were normalized to that usable DNA to estimate T cell fraction. Repertoire TCRs were annotated as SARS-CoV-2-specific when V gene, CDR3 amino acid sequence and J gene were exactly matched to a known reactive TCR set. The reference SARS-CoV-2 TCR set was obtained from MIRA and was filtered for enrichment in COVID-19-positive ImmuneCODE repertoires, whereby public or cross-reactive TCRs were removed. Using the MIRA antigens, annotated TCRs were further analysed by specific ORF or by position within an ORF. Depth was the summed frequency of annotated unique rearrangements, while breadth was defined as annotated unique rearrangements over total unique productive rearrangements. Group comparisons of TCR breadth used two-sided Wilcoxon rank-sum tests. This immuneACCESS table, as held by TCRdb, lists in-frame sequences with V and J called but not all clones. Of the missing ones, under half trace to an unresolved V gene in checked studies; the others have no known cause. That table is the source of V, J and clone size, and D and trimming were worked out from the DNA. The sample table contains about 320,000 clones; only one count was recorded for about 82% of them. The ten largest clones capture approximately 2.2% of the sample.

This clonotype was sampled from a person aged 18-60 years who received the Ad26.COV2.S COVID-19 vaccine or a placebo. Recombination joined TRBV28 with TRBJ1-2; no D gene call is confident. This specimen was peripheral blood, taken in a trial of Ad26.COV2.S vaccine versus placebo. The DNA reads as follows: TGTGCCAGCACCCAGGCTCCCTATGGCTACACCTTC. This codes for CASTQAPYGYTF.